Following are 4 T cell receptor beta chains from one sample sequenced in a study of T cells in narcolepsy. Clones were read by immunoSEQ multiplex PCR, and TCRdb kept only the in-frame ones, dropping some. In the table there are around 31,000 clones, just under 80% of which are singletons. Sequencing used CD45RA- memory CD4+ T cells from PBMCs. These receptor sequences come from a human donor with narcolepsy.

The chain employs TRBV2 and TRBJ1-2; the D gene is possibly TRBD1 (6 bases). CDR3 length equals 15 residues. V was cut by 5 bases and J by 3 bases, with 16 bases left in between. The germline V gene has CDR1 SNHLY and CDR2 FYNNEI. The CDR3 coding sequence is TGTGCCAGCAGTTTCGGACAGAAGGCCCACTATGGCTACACCTTC. Protein product: CASSFGQKAHYGYTF.

The genes are TRBV6-1 and TRBJ2-7, with 10 bases that match TRBD1. V trimming: 4 bases; J trimming: 3 bases; junction bases outside the gene matches: 3. The CDR3 covers 14 residues. Per germline, CDR1 MNHNS and CDR2 SASEGT. The CDR3 here is CASSVRDRGYEQYF. The CDR3 DNA sequence: TGTGCCAGCAGTGTTAGGGACAGGGGCTACGAGCAGTACTTC.

A few counts support this clone. The genes are TRBV15 and TRBJ1-2; the D is unclear. V shed 1 base and J shed 8 bases, with 11 bases lying between them. The CDR3 length is 13 residues. Germline lookup yields CDR1 LNHNV and CDR2 YYDKDF (reference sequence). As DNA, the CDR3 is TGTGCCACCAGCAGAGCCGGCTCTGGGGGCTACACCTTC. This gives the protein CATSRAGSGGYTF.

This clone was found once. The rearrangement links TRBV5-4 to TRBJ1-5; D might be TRBD1 (5 bases). The CDR3 consists of 14 residues. V lost 0 bases and J 4 bases, leaving 8 bases between the germline ends. Germline values: CDR1 SGHNT, CDR2 YYREEE (reference sequence). DNA of the CDR3: TGTGCCAGCAGCTTGGCCGGGGGGAATCAGCCCCAGCATTTT. Translated: CASSLAGGNQPQHF.